These T cell receptor beta chains were read from a single sample in a study of T cells after yellow fever vaccination. Each CDR3 protein gets one entry after TCRdb re-called the 5' RACE reads with MiXCR. Among some 26,000 distinct CDR3 sequences listed, less than 3.5% were seen once. This material consisted of PBMCs, either bulk or a sorted T-cell subset (CD4+, CD8+, memory, or dextramer-sorted; not recorded which), taken approximately 40 days after the first yellow fever vaccination. The receptor source for this set is a man aged 18-30 years who received the YFV17D yellow fever vaccine. Both conserved end residues are part of each CDR3. Fields, in order: clone size, CDR3 length, V gene, J gene, D gene, CDR3 DNA, CDR3 protein. The D gene is left open where the match is weak. Expanded clones get a size class; other rows say once, few or many, or leave the size out.

abundance: many
len: 15
v_gene: TRBV12-3/TRBV12-4
j_gene: TRBJ2-1
d_gene: TRBD2
CDR3nt: TGTGCCAGCAGTTTTAAGGCGGGGGGGATTAATGAGCAGTTCTTC
CDR3aa: CASSFKAGGINEQFF

abundance: many
len: 14
v_gene: TRBV6-5
j_gene: TRBJ2-1
d_gene: TRBD2
CDR3nt: TGTGCCAGCAGTCTACAGACTAGCGAGGGTGAGCAGTTCTTC
CDR3aa: CASSLQTSEGEQFF

abundance: many
len: 15
v_gene: TRBV3-1
j_gene: TRBJ1-1
d_gene: -
CDR3nt: TGTGCCAGCAGCCAAATGGACAAGATGAACACTGAAGCTTTCTTT
CDR3aa: CASSQMDKMNTEAFF

abundance: many
len: 12
v_gene: TRBV7-2
j_gene: TRBJ2-4
d_gene: -
CDR3nt: TGTGCCAGCACCTCCACAGGGAACATTCAGTACTTC
CDR3aa: CASTSTGNIQYF

abundance: many
len: 14
v_gene: TRBV7-9
j_gene: TRBJ2-5
d_gene: TRBD1
CDR3nt: TGTGCCAGCGAACAGGGGAGTTTGGGGGAGACCCAGTACTTC
CDR3aa: CASEQGSLGETQYF

abundance: medium-sized
len: 16
v_gene: TRBV5-1
j_gene: TRBJ2-3
d_gene: TRBD1
CDR3nt: TGCGCCAGCAGCTCAACAGGGGATCGAACCACAGATACGCAGTATTTT
CDR3aa: CASSSTGDRTTDTQYF

abundance: many
len: 15
v_gene: TRBV5-1
j_gene: TRBJ2-5
d_gene: TRBD1
CDR3nt: TGCGCCAGCAGCTTGGGACAGGGGGCTCAAGAGACCCAGTACTTC
CDR3aa: CASSLGQGAQETQYF

abundance: medium-sized
len: 14
v_gene: TRBV5-1
j_gene: TRBJ1-1
d_gene: -
CDR3nt: TGCGCCAGCAGCTTGTTCGACCCGAACACTGAAGCTTTCTTT
CDR3aa: CASSLFDPNTEAFF

abundance: many
len: 13
v_gene: TRBV7-2
j_gene: TRBJ2-5
d_gene: -
CDR3nt: TGTGCCAGCAGCTTAAGCAGGGTGGAGACCCAGTACTTC
CDR3aa: CASSLSRVETQYF

abundance: many
len: 14
v_gene: TRBV24-1
j_gene: TRBJ2-2
d_gene: -
CDR3nt: TGTGCCACCGGGACGCCGACGAACACCGGGGAGCTGTTTTTT
CDR3aa: CATGTPTNTGELFF

abundance: many
len: 14
v_gene: TRBV28
j_gene: TRBJ1-5
d_gene: -
CDR3nt: TGTGCCAGCCGAATAGACAGGTCCGTTACAGCCCAGCATTTT
CDR3aa: CASRIDRSVTAQHF

abundance: many
len: 15
v_gene: TRBV27
j_gene: TRBJ2-1
d_gene: TRBD2
CDR3nt: TGTGCCAGCAGTTTGAGCGGGGGGGACTACAATGAGCAGTTCTTC
CDR3aa: CASSLSGGDYNEQFF

abundance: many
len: 12
v_gene: TRBV20-1
j_gene: TRBJ1-4
d_gene: -
CDR3nt: TGCAGTGCTAGAGATAACAGGCTTGGACTGTTTTTT
CDR3aa: CSARDNRLGLFF

abundance: many
len: 15
v_gene: TRBV6-5
j_gene: TRBJ1-4
d_gene: TRBD1
CDR3nt: TGTGCCAGCAGTTATGGAGACAGGGATAATGAAAAACTGTTTTTT
CDR3aa: CASSYGDRDNEKLFF

abundance: many
len: 16
v_gene: TRBV5-1
j_gene: TRBJ2-5
d_gene: -
CDR3nt: TGCGCCAGCAGCTTGGCGCTAGCAGGAGAACAAGAGACCCAGTACTTC
CDR3aa: CASSLALAGEQETQYF

abundance: many
len: 15
v_gene: TRBV7-2
j_gene: TRBJ1-1
d_gene: -
CDR3nt: TGTGCCAGCAGCTTCGGGACACCTCTGAACACTGAAGCTTTCTTT
CDR3aa: CASSFGTPLNTEAFF

abundance: many
len: 14
v_gene: TRBV7-9
j_gene: TRBJ1-5
d_gene: -
CDR3nt: TGTGCCAGCAGCTTACTCAGTGCTAATCAGCCCCAGCATTTT
CDR3aa: CASSLLSANQPQHF

abundance: many
len: 16
v_gene: TRBV11-2
j_gene: TRBJ2-3
d_gene: -
CDR3nt: TGTGCCAGCAGCTTAGTGCGAGGGACAAGCACAGATACGCAGTATTTT
CDR3aa: CASSLVRGTSTDTQYF

abundance: medium-sized
len: 12
v_gene: TRBV5-1
j_gene: TRBJ2-5
d_gene: -
CDR3nt: TGCGCCAGCAGCTTGCGTCTGGAGACCCAGTACTTC
CDR3aa: CASSLRLETQYF

abundance: medium-sized
len: 16
v_gene: TRBV5-1
j_gene: TRBJ2-1
d_gene: -
CDR3nt: TGCGCCAGCAGCTTGGGTCCCGGGTACTCCTACAATGAGCAGTTCTTC
CDR3aa: CASSLGPGYSYNEQFF

abundance: medium-sized
len: 19
v_gene: TRBV11-2
j_gene: TRBJ2-6
d_gene: TRBD1
CDR3nt: TGTGCCAGCAGCTCAGAGGGGGCAGGGATCACTTCTGGGGCCAACGTCCTGACTTTC
CDR3aa: CASSSEGAGITSGANVLTF

abundance: many
len: 16
v_gene: TRBV9
j_gene: TRBJ2-3
d_gene: -
CDR3nt: TGTGCCAGCAGCGTAGGGGGGGCACTGAACACAGATACGCAGTATTTT
CDR3aa: CASSVGGALNTDTQYF

abundance: many
len: 15
v_gene: TRBV5-1
j_gene: TRBJ2-1
d_gene: TRBD2
CDR3nt: TGCGCCAGCAGCTTCTCTAGCGGGACCTACAATGAGCAGTTCTTC
CDR3aa: CASSFSSGTYNEQFF

abundance: many
len: 17
v_gene: TRBV11-2
j_gene: TRBJ2-3
d_gene: TRBD2
CDR3nt: TGTGCCAGCAGCTCGGGACTAGCGGGGGACTACACAGATACGCAGTATTTT
CDR3aa: CASSSGLAGDYTDTQYF

abundance: many
len: 15
v_gene: TRBV6-5
j_gene: TRBJ1-1
d_gene: -
CDR3nt: TGTGCCAGCAGTCCTATAGGGGGGATGAACACTGAAGCTTTCTTT
CDR3aa: CASSPIGGMNTEAFF

abundance: -
len: 17
v_gene: TRBV3-1
j_gene: TRBJ2-3
d_gene: -
CDR3nt: TGTGCCTGCTGCAAAGTCCTCGGGGACTCACTCACAGATACGCAGTATTTT
CDR3aa: CACCKVLGDSLTDTQYF

abundance: many
len: 13
v_gene: TRBV20-1
j_gene: TRBJ1-2
d_gene: -
CDR3nt: TGCAGTGCTGATGAGGGGCGCGACTATGGCTACACCTTC
CDR3aa: CSADEGRDYGYTF

abundance: many
len: 13
v_gene: TRBV28
j_gene: TRBJ1-1
d_gene: -
CDR3nt: TGTGCCAGCAGTCGCCCCATACGGACTGAAGCTTTCTTT
CDR3aa: CASSRPIRTEAFF

abundance: many
len: 17
v_gene: TRBV6-5
j_gene: TRBJ2-2
d_gene: TRBD2
CDR3nt: TGTGCCAGCGGGACTAGCGGGGGGTATGCGAACACCGGGGAGCTGTTTTTT
CDR3aa: CASGTSGGYANTGELFF

abundance: many
len: 15
v_gene: TRBV13
j_gene: TRBJ2-3
d_gene: TRBD2
CDR3nt: TGTGCCAGCAGCACCCTAGCGGGGGGGACAGATACGCAGTATTTT
CDR3aa: CASSTLAGGTDTQYF

abundance: many
len: 13
v_gene: TRBV4-1
j_gene: TRBJ1-3
d_gene: -
CDR3nt: TGCGCCAGCAGCCAAGAAGAAGGAAACACCATATATTTT
CDR3aa: CASSQEEGNTIYF

abundance: many
len: 20
v_gene: TRBV6-2/TRBV6-3
j_gene: TRBJ2-5
d_gene: TRBD1
CDR3nt: TGTGCCAGCAGTTACACGAACGCCGGGACAGGTAGCTTAGGCTGGGAGACCCAGTACTTC
CDR3aa: CASSYTNAGTGSLGWETQYF

abundance: many
len: 17
v_gene: TRBV18
j_gene: TRBJ2-3
d_gene: -
CDR3nt: TGTGCCAGCTCACCAATGGCACCGGGGGCGGGCACAGATACGCAGTATTTT
CDR3aa: CASSPMAPGAGTDTQYF

abundance: many
len: 14
v_gene: TRBV12-3/TRBV12-4
j_gene: TRBJ2-2
d_gene: -
CDR3nt: TGTGCCAGCAGTTTCAATATCATGATGGGGGAGCTGTTTTTT
CDR3aa: CASSFNIMMGELFF

abundance: many
len: 12
v_gene: TRBV9
j_gene: TRBJ2-3
d_gene: -
CDR3nt: TGTGCCAGCAGCGTAGGGGGGGATACGCAGTATTTT
CDR3aa: CASSVGGDTQYF

abundance: many
len: 15
v_gene: TRBV6-2/TRBV6-3
j_gene: TRBJ2-6
d_gene: -
CDR3nt: TGTGCCAGCAGTTACTCGACGGCTGGGGCCAACGTCCTGACTTTC
CDR3aa: CASSYSTAGANVLTF

abundance: medium-sized
len: 14
v_gene: TRBV3-1
j_gene: TRBJ2-5
d_gene: TRBD2
CDR3nt: TGTGCTTCGACCGGCCTAGCGGGGAGGGAGACCCAGTACTTC
CDR3aa: CASTGLAGRETQYF

abundance: many
len: 13
v_gene: TRBV20-1
j_gene: TRBJ2-2
d_gene: -
CDR3nt: TGCAGTGCTAGATTAGTAATGACCGGGGAGCTGTTTTTT
CDR3aa: CSARLVMTGELFF

abundance: many
len: 15
v_gene: TRBV4-1
j_gene: TRBJ1-1
d_gene: -
CDR3nt: TGCGCCAGCAGCCAGGGAAATTGGGGGATGGCTGAAGCTTTCTTT
CDR3aa: CASSQGNWGMAEAFF

abundance: few
len: 14
v_gene: TRBV5-1
j_gene: TRBJ2-2
d_gene: -
CDR3nt: TGCGCCAGCAGCTTGGAATCCCACATCGGGGAGCTGTTTTTT
CDR3aa: CASSLESHIGELFF

abundance: many
len: 14
v_gene: TRBV30
j_gene: TRBJ1-6
d_gene: -
CDR3nt: TGTGCCTGGATTCCCCCGGGAAGGGATTCACCCCTCCACTTT
CDR3aa: CAWIPPGRDSPLHF

abundance: many
len: 13
v_gene: TRBV5-5
j_gene: TRBJ2-4
d_gene: -
CDR3nt: TGTGCCAGCAGCTTGGACCTGGAGGGAATTCAGTACTTC
CDR3aa: CASSLDLEGIQYF

abundance: many
len: 13
v_gene: TRBV12-3/TRBV12-4
j_gene: TRBJ1-1
d_gene: -
CDR3nt: TGTGCCAGCAGTTTAAGCAGGGAAGACTCAGCTTTCTTT
CDR3aa: CASSLSREDSAFF

abundance: many
len: 14
v_gene: TRBV7-9
j_gene: TRBJ2-5
d_gene: -
CDR3nt: TGTGCCAGCAGCTTAGTTCCAGGGACCGAGACCCAGTACTTC
CDR3aa: CASSLVPGTETQYF

abundance: medium-sized
len: 15
v_gene: TRBV5-1
j_gene: TRBJ2-1
d_gene: TRBD2
CDR3nt: TGCGCCAGCAGCAGCGGGGCAAGCTCCTACAATGAGCAGTTCTTC
CDR3aa: CASSSGASSYNEQFF